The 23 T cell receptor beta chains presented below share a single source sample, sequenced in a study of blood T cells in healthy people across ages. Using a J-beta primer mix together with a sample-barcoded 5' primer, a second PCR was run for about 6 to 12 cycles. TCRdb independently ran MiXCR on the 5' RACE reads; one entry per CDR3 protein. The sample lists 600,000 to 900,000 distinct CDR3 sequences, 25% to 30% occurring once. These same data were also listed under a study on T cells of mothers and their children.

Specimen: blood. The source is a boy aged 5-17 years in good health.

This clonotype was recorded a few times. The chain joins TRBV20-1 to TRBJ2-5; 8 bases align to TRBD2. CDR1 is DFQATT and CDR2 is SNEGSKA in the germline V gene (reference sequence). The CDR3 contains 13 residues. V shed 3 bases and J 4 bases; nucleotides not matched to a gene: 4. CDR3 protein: CSASGREGETQYF. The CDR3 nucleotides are TGCAGTGCTAGCGGTCGGGAGGGAGAGACCCAGTACTTC.

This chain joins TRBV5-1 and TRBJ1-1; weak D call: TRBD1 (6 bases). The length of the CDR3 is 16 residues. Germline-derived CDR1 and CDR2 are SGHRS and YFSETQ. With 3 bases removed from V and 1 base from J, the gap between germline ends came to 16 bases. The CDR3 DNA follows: TGCGCCAGCAGCTCCGGAGCTGGACAGAGGAACACTGAAGCTTTCTTT. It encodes CASSSGAGQRNTEAFF.

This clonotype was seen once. For the CDR3, the DNA is TGTGCCAGCAGTTTAAGCGGGTCCTCGGGGGGTCAAGAGACCCAGTACTTC. Translated, it gives CASSLSGSSGGQETQYF. V usage is TRBV12-3 or TRBV12-4 and J usage is TRBJ2-5; 7 bases are a match to TRBD2. CDR3 length equals 17 residues. V trimming: 2 bases; J trimming: 2 bases; junction bases outside the gene matches: 11.

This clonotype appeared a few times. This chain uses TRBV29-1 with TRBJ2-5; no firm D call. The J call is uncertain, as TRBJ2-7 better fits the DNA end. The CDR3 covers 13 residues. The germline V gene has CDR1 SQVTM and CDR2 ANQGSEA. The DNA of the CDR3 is TGCAGCGTTGGCCTTCGGAGATTGAACGAGCAGTACTTC. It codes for CSVGLRRLNEQYF.

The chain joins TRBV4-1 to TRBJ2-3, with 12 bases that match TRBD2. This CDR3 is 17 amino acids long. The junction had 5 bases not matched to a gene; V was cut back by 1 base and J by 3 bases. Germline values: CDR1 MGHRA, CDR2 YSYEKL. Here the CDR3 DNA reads TGCGCCAGCAGCCAAGCGTCTAGCGGGGGGGCAACAGATACGCAGTATTTT. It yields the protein CASSQASSGGATDTQYF.

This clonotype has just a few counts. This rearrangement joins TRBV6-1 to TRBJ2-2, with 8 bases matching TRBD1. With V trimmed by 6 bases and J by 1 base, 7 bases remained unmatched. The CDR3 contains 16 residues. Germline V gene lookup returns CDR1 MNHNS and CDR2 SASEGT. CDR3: CASSLRTGRNTGELFF. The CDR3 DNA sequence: TGTGCCAGCAGCCTAAGGACAGGGAGGAACACCGGGGAGCTGTTTTTT.

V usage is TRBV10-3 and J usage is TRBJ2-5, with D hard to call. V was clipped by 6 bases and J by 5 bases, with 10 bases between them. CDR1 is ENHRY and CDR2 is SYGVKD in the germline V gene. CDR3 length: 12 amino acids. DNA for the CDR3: TGTGCCATCAGCTCGACCCCGGAGACCCAGTACTTC. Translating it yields CAISSTPETQYF.

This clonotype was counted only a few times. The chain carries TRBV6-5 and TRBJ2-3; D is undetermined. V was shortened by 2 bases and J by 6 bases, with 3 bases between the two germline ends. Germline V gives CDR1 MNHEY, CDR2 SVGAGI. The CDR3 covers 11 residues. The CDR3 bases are TGTGCCAGCAGTTACGACGATACGCAGTATTTT. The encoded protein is CASSYDDTQYF.

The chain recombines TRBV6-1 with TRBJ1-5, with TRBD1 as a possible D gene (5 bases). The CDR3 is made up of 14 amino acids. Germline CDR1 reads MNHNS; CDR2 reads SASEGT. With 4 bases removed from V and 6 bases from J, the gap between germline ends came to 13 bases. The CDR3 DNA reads TGTGCCAGCAGTGTCTCAGGGACTCCTCAGCCCCAGCATTTT. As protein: CASSVSGTPQPQHF.

CDR3 loop: CASSLIRGANYEQYF. The CDR3 nucleotides are TGCGCCAGCAGCTTGATACGGGGGGCAAACTACGAGCAGTACTTC. The V gene is TRBV5-1, the J gene TRBJ2-7, with D maybe TRBD2 (7 bases). V lost 1 base, J lost 3 bases, and 14 bases lay in between. CDR1 is SGHRS and CDR2 is YFSETQ in the germline V gene. This CDR3 spans 15 amino acids.

The CDR3 region has the DNA TGTGCCAGCAGTATGACAGGGGGGGGCAATCAGCCCCAGCATTTT. Amino acid sequence: CASSMTGGGNQPQHF. V gene TRBV12-3 or TRBV12-4 combines with J gene TRBJ1-5; 9 positions agree with TRBD1. The length of the CDR3 is 15 residues. J lost 2 bases, V lost 5 bases, and 4 bases had no gene match.

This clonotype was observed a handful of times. The CDR3 here is CASSLSSGAEQFF. The CDR3 nucleotides are TGTGCCAGCAGTTTATCTAGCGGGGCTGAGCAGTTCTTC. This chain uses TRBV12-3 or TRBV12-4 with TRBJ2-1; TRBD2 matches 9 bases. The CDR3 has 13 amino acids. With V trimmed by 2 bases and J by 9 bases, 2 bases remained unmatched.

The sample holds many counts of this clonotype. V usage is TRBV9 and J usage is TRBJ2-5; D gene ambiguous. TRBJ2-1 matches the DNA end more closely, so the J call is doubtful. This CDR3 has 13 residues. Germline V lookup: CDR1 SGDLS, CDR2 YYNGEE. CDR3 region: CASSAHTAREQFF. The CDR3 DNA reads TGTGCCAGCAGCGCTCATACTGCTCGCGAGCAGTTCTTC.

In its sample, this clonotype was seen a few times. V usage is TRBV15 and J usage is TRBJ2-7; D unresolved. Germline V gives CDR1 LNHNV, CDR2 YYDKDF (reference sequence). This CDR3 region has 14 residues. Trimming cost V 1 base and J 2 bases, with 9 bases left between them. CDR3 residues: CATSRGNRAYEQYF. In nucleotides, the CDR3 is TGTGCCACCAGCAGAGGTAACCGAGCCTACGAGCAGTACTTC. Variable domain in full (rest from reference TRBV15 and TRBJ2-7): DAMVIQNPRYQVTQFGKPVTLSCSQTLNHNVMYWYQQKSSQAPKLLFHYYDKDFNNEADTPDNFQSRRPNTSFCFLDIRSPGLGDTAMYLCATSRGNRAYEQYFGPGTRLTVT.

The CDR3 sequence: CASSYSARRTTSGGIPYNEQFF. CDR3 nucleotides: TGTGCCAGCAGTTACTCCGCAAGGAGAACGACTAGCGGGGGAATTCCCTACAATGAGCAGTTCTTC. The chain couples TRBV6-2 or TRBV6-3 to TRBJ2-1, with 12 positions matching TRBD2. Unmatched junction bases numbered 17, after V lost 0 bases and J lost 2 bases. Germline-derived CDR1 and CDR2 are MNHEY and SVGEGT. The length of the CDR3 is 22 residues.

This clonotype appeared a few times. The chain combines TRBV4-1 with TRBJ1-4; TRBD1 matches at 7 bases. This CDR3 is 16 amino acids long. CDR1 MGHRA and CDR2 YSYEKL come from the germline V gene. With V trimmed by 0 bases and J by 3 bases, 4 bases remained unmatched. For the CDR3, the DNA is TGCGCCAGCAGCCAAGAATACCAGGGGGCTAATGAAAAACTGTTTTTT. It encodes CASSQEYQGANEKLFF.

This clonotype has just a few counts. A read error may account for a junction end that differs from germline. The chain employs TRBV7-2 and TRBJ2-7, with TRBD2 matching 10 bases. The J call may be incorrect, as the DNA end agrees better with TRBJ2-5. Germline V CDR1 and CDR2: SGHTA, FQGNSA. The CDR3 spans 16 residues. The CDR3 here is CASSSQIAGGQGTQYF. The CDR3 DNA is TGTGCCAGCAGCTCTCAAATAGCGGGGGGACAAGGGACCCAGTACTTC.

The DNA for the CDR3 is TGCAGTGCTAGTCAGACTAGCGGGGGGAATGAGCAGTTCTTC. Translation gives CSASQTSGGNEQFF. The chain carries TRBV20-1 and TRBJ2-1; 13 bases align to TRBD2. This CDR3 contains 14 residues. Trimming cost V 3 bases and J 7 bases; bases outside gene matches: 3. Looked up from germline, CDR1 is DFQATT and CDR2 is SNEGSKA (reference sequence).

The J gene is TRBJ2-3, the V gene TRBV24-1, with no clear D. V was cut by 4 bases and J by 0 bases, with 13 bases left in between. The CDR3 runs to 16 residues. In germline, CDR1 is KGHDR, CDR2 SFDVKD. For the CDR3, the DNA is TGTGCCACCAGTGACTCCCGCGGTGGAAGCACAGATACGCAGTATTTT. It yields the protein CATSDSRGGSTDTQYF.

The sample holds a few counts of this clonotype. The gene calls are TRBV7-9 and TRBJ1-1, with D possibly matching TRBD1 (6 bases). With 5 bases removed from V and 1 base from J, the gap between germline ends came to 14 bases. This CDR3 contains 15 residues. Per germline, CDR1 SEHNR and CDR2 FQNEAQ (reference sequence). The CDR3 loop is CASSTTQGQNTEAFF. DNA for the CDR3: TGTGCCAGCAGCACCACACAGGGCCAGAACACTGAAGCTTTCTTT.

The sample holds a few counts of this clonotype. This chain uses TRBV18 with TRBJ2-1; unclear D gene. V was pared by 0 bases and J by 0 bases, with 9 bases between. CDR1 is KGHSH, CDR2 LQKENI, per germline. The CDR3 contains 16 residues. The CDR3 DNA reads TGTGCCAGCTCACCACCGTCGTGGAGCTCCTACAATGAGCAGTTCTTC. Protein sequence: CASSPPSWSSYNEQFF.

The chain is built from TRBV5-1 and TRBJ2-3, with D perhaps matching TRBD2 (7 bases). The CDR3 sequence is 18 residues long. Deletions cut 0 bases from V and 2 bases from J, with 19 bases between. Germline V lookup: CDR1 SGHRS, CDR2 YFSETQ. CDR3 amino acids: CASSLGIGGGEHTDTQYF. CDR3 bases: TGCGCCAGCAGCTTGGGGATTGGCGGGGGCGAACACACAGATACGCAGTATTTT.

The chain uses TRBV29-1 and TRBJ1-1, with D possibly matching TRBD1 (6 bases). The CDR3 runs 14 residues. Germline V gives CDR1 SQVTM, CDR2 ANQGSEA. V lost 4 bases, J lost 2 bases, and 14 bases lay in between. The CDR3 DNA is TGCAGCGTTGCGGACAGCCCTGATAACACTGAAGCTTTCTTT. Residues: CSVADSPDNTEAFF.